Listed below are T cell receptor beta chains from one sample, sequenced in a study of blood T cells in healthy people across ages. Each CDR3 protein is one row after TCRdb ran MiXCR on the 5' RACE reads. The sample records roughly 830,000 distinct CDR3 sequences, roughly 60% being singletons. The sample consisted of blood. The receptors originated from a man aged 30-40 years in good health. Both conserved end residues are part of each CDR3. Each record gives: V gene, J gene, D gene, clone size, CDR3 DNA, CDR3 protein. A D gene is named only where the DNA matches it firmly. Clone size is shown for a subset of rows, as once, few, many or a class of expanded clone.

v_gene: TRBV9
j_gene: TRBJ1-2
d_gene: .
abundance: .
CDR3nt: TGTGCCAGCAGCGTAAATCTCGGGCCTAACTATGGCTACACCTTC
CDR3aa: CASSVNLGPNYGYTF

v_gene: TRBV29-1
j_gene: TRBJ1-1
d_gene: .
abundance: .
CDR3nt: TGCAGCGCTAAAGAACAGGGACCCACTGAAACTTTCTTT
CDR3aa: CSAKEQGPTETFF

v_gene: TRBV27
j_gene: TRBJ2-7
d_gene: .
abundance: .
CDR3nt: TGTGCCAGCAGTACGGGACGGGACTCCTACGAGCAGTACTTC
CDR3aa: CASSTGRDSYEQYF

v_gene: TRBV20-1
j_gene: TRBJ1-2
d_gene: .
abundance: .
CDR3nt: TGCAGTGCTAGAGTCCCGGGCCAGTATGGCTACACCTTC
CDR3aa: CSARVPGQYGYTF

v_gene: TRBV6-5
j_gene: TRBJ2-3
d_gene: .
abundance: once
CDR3nt: TGTGCCAGCAGTTACGGGATTAGCGGAAGCACAGATACGCAGTATTTT
CDR3aa: CASSYGISGSTDTQYF

v_gene: TRBV6-6
j_gene: TRBJ2-7
d_gene: .
abundance: .
CDR3nt: TGTGCCAGCAGCTTAAAAGGGACGGCCTCCGACGAGCAGTACTTC
CDR3aa: CASSLKGTASDEQYF

v_gene: TRBV7-2
j_gene: TRBJ2-5
d_gene: .
abundance: .
CDR3nt: TGTGCCAGCAGCCCCACCCGGACTCAAGAGACCCAGTACTTC
CDR3aa: CASSPTRTQETQYF

v_gene: TRBV7-2
j_gene: TRBJ2-3
d_gene: .
abundance: .
CDR3nt: TGTGCCAGCGCTGCCCGCGGCACTCTCCCAGATACGCAGTATTTT
CDR3aa: CASAARGTLPDTQYF

v_gene: TRBV5-1
j_gene: TRBJ2-1
d_gene: TRBD2
abundance: .
CDR3nt: TGCGCCCGGCGGGGGATCTACAATGAGCAGTTCTTC
CDR3aa: CARRGIYNEQFF

v_gene: TRBV20-1
j_gene: TRBJ2-3
d_gene: TRBD2
abundance: many
CDR3nt: TGCAGTGCCCGCCCGCTAGCGGGGGGTGGTTACGGCACAGATACGCAGTATTTT
CDR3aa: CSARPLAGGGYGTDTQYF

v_gene: TRBV28
j_gene: TRBJ1-2
d_gene: .
abundance: .
CDR3nt: TGTGCCAGCACTATGTCAGGGGTCGACTATGGCTACACCTTC
CDR3aa: CASTMSGVDYGYTF

v_gene: TRBV7-3
j_gene: TRBJ2-6
d_gene: .
abundance: .
CDR3nt: TGTGCCAGCAGCCCGGGACACCTCGGGGCCAACGTCCTGACTTTC
CDR3aa: CASSPGHLGANVLTF

v_gene: TRBV3-1
j_gene: TRBJ2-1
d_gene: TRBD2
abundance: .
CDR3nt: TGTGCCAGCAGCCAAGCCGGCGGGGGGTCCTACAATGAGCAGTTCTTC
CDR3aa: CASSQAGGGSYNEQFF

v_gene: TRBV10-3
j_gene: TRBJ2-3
d_gene: TRBD2
abundance: .
CDR3nt: TGTGCCATCAGCTCGACTAGCGGGGAATTTTATCGCACAGATACGCAGTATTTT
CDR3aa: CAISSTSGEFYRTDTQYF

v_gene: TRBV29-1
j_gene: TRBJ2-1
d_gene: .
abundance: .
CDR3nt: TGCAGCGTTGAGGAGCATGAGCAGTTCTTC
CDR3aa: CSVEEHEQFF

v_gene: TRBV5-1
j_gene: TRBJ2-1
d_gene: TRBD1
abundance: .
CDR3nt: TGCGCCAGCACCCGAACCGGGACAGGGGATGATGAGCAGTTCTTC
CDR3aa: CASTRTGTGDDEQFF

v_gene: TRBV4-3
j_gene: TRBJ1-5
d_gene: .
abundance: .
CDR3nt: TGCGCCAGCAGCCAAGGCAGTCGGGGCAATCAGCCCCAGCATTTT
CDR3aa: CASSQGSRGNQPQHF

v_gene: TRBV30
j_gene: TRBJ2-7
d_gene: .
abundance: .
CDR3nt: TGTGCCTGGAACGCGGACTCCTACGAGCAGTACTTC
CDR3aa: CAWNADSYEQYF

v_gene: TRBV4-1
j_gene: TRBJ2-3
d_gene: TRBD2
abundance: .
CDR3nt: TGCGCCAGCAGCCAAGTAGACGCGGGGGGCTCAGATACGCAGTATTTT
CDR3aa: CASSQVDAGGSDTQYF

v_gene: TRBV11-2
j_gene: TRBJ1-6
d_gene: .
abundance: .
CDR3nt: TGTGCCAGCAGCTTATTTGAACGCTTATTTAATTCACCCCTCCACTTT
CDR3aa: CASSLFERLFNSPLHF

v_gene: TRBV6-1
j_gene: TRBJ2-3
d_gene: .
abundance: few
CDR3nt: TGTGCCAGCAGTGAAGCGCTGAGGGGAGATACGCAGTATTTT
CDR3aa: CASSEALRGDTQYF

v_gene: TRBV11-2
j_gene: TRBJ2-1
d_gene: .
abundance: .
CDR3nt: TGTGCCAGCAGCCGCGGGTCGAACAATGAGCAGTTCTTC
CDR3aa: CASSRGSNNEQFF

v_gene: TRBV3-1
j_gene: TRBJ2-7
d_gene: .
abundance: .
CDR3nt: TGTGCCAGCAGCCAAGGCCCACAGAGCTCCTACGAGCAGTACTTC
CDR3aa: CASSQGPQSSYEQYF

v_gene: TRBV15
j_gene: TRBJ2-7
d_gene: TRBD1
abundance: .
CDR3nt: TGTGCCACCAGCAGTCCCGGACAGGCCCACTACGAGCAGTACTTC
CDR3aa: CATSSPGQAHYEQYF

v_gene: TRBV12-3/TRBV12-4
j_gene: TRBJ2-5
d_gene: .
abundance: few
CDR3nt: TGTGCCAGCAGTCGTCGGACAGTACAAGAGACCCAGTACTTC
CDR3aa: CASSRRTVQETQYF

v_gene: TRBV6-5
j_gene: TRBJ1-4
d_gene: .
abundance: .
CDR3nt: TGTGCCAGCAGTTTTGGGGGAGCTAATGAAAAACTGTTTTTT
CDR3aa: CASSFGGANEKLFF

v_gene: TRBV11-2
j_gene: TRBJ2-4
d_gene: .
abundance: .
CDR3nt: TGTGCCAGCAGCCCACTTCGCGGGACTCGAGCTCGCATTCAGTACTTC
CDR3aa: CASSPLRGTRARIQYF

v_gene: TRBV5-1
j_gene: TRBJ2-1
d_gene: TRBD2
abundance: .
CDR3nt: TGCGCCAGCAGCTTGAGCCCGGGACTAGCGGGAGCAGGGGAGCAGTTCTTC
CDR3aa: CASSLSPGLAGAGEQFF

v_gene: TRBV6-2/TRBV6-3
j_gene: TRBJ2-3
d_gene: .
abundance: once
CDR3nt: TGTGCCAGCAGTTACCGTCGGGGTACGCAGTATTTT
CDR3aa: CASSYRRGTQYF

v_gene: TRBV28
j_gene: TRBJ1-2
d_gene: .
abundance: .
CDR3nt: TGTGCCAGCAGTTTACGAGGGGAGGCCTGGGGGTATGGCTACACCTTC
CDR3aa: CASSLRGEAWGYGYTF

v_gene: TRBV6-5
j_gene: TRBJ1-5
d_gene: .
abundance: .
CDR3nt: TGTGCCAGCAGTTACCGGGGGATTCAGCCCCAGCATTTT
CDR3aa: CASSYRGIQPQHF

v_gene: TRBV3-1
j_gene: TRBJ1-6
d_gene: .
abundance: .
CDR3nt: TGTGCCAGCAGCCCATTCCCCGGGACGCTAAGCTCCTACAATTCACCCCTCCACTTT
CDR3aa: CASSPFPGTLSSYNSPLHF

v_gene: TRBV7-3
j_gene: TRBJ1-6
d_gene: TRBD1
abundance: .
CDR3nt: TGTGCCAGCAGCCAGGGGGCCGGTAATTCACCCCTCCACTTT
CDR3aa: CASSQGAGNSPLHF

v_gene: TRBV5-1
j_gene: TRBJ2-5
d_gene: TRBD2
abundance: .
CDR3nt: TGCGCCAGCAGCTTGATTAAATACCAGACTAGCGGGGGGATACAAGAGACCCAGTACTTC
CDR3aa: CASSLIKYQTSGGIQETQYF

v_gene: TRBV7-2
j_gene: TRBJ2-5
d_gene: .
abundance: .
CDR3nt: TGTGCCAACAGCCAAGGCAGGTCCCCCGAGGGGGAGACCCAGTACTTC
CDR3aa: CANSQGRSPEGETQYF

v_gene: TRBV7-2
j_gene: TRBJ1-2
d_gene: TRBD1
abundance: .
CDR3nt: TGTGCCAGCAGTTTAATGGGACAGTCCTATGGCTACAACTTC
CDR3aa: CASSLMGQSYGYNF

v_gene: TRBV6-1
j_gene: TRBJ1-5
d_gene: .
abundance: .
CDR3nt: TGTGCCAGCTCCAAGCGCGGTAGCTATAGCAATCAGCCCCAGCATTTT
CDR3aa: CASSKRGSYSNQPQHF

v_gene: TRBV12-3/TRBV12-4
j_gene: TRBJ2-4
d_gene: .
abundance: .
CDR3nt: TGTGCCAGCGTTTTGGCGGCGGCCAAAAACATTCAGTACTTC
CDR3aa: CASVLAAAKNIQYF

v_gene: TRBV27
j_gene: TRBJ2-1
d_gene: .
abundance: .
CDR3nt: TGTGCCACCGTTACCAGGGAACATGAGCAGTTCTTC
CDR3aa: CATVTREHEQFF

v_gene: TRBV27
j_gene: TRBJ2-1
d_gene: TRBD1
abundance: .
CDR3nt: TGTGCCAGCAGCATCACTCCGGGACAGGGCTACAATGAGCAGTTCTTC
CDR3aa: CASSITPGQGYNEQFF

v_gene: TRBV28
j_gene: TRBJ1-2
d_gene: .
abundance: .
CDR3nt: TGTGCCACAACGGACAGCCCTAGACGGGGCTACACCTTC
CDR3aa: CATTDSPRRGYTF

v_gene: TRBV7-2
j_gene: TRBJ1-2
d_gene: TRBD1
abundance: .
CDR3nt: TGTGCCAGCAGCTCCGGTCGGACAGGCTTTAACTATGGCTACACCTTC
CDR3aa: CASSSGRTGFNYGYTF

v_gene: TRBV5-6
j_gene: TRBJ2-4
d_gene: .
abundance: .
CDR3nt: TGTGCCAGCAGGGGACAGCGGGTAGCATCGCAGTACTTC
CDR3aa: CASRGQRVASQYF

v_gene: TRBV7-3
j_gene: TRBJ2-5
d_gene: .
abundance: .
CDR3nt: TGTGCCAGCAGCTTAAGTCACGGGCGGGAGACCCAGTACTTC
CDR3aa: CASSLSHGRETQYF

v_gene: TRBV4-3
j_gene: TRBJ1-2
d_gene: .
abundance: .
CDR3nt: TGCGCCAGCAGCCAAGAGGCAGGGAGTTCCAACTATGGCTACACCTTC
CDR3aa: CASSQEAGSSNYGYTF

v_gene: TRBV24-1
j_gene: TRBJ2-3
d_gene: .
abundance: .
CDR3nt: TGTACCACCAGTGATTTGCAGGCCGGGACATTTGATACGCAGTATTTT
CDR3aa: CTTSDLQAGTFDTQYF

v_gene: TRBV28
j_gene: TRBJ1-2
d_gene: .
abundance: once
CDR3nt: TGTGCCAGCAGGACACAGCTACGCTATGGCTACACCTTC
CDR3aa: CASRTQLRYGYTF

v_gene: TRBV15
j_gene: TRBJ1-2
d_gene: .
abundance: few
CDR3nt: TGTGCCACCAGCAGAGATGGACAGTACACCTATGGCTACACCTTC
CDR3aa: CATSRDGQYTYGYTF